These T cell receptor beta chains were read from a single sample in a study of T cell responses to AZD1222 COVID-19 vaccine. The data were produced by immunoSEQ multiplex PCR, yet TCRdb's version contains in-frame clones alone and is incomplete. The sample carries fewer than 150,000 clones, about nine tenths recorded once. The starting material was peripheral blood, obtained on day 0 of AZD1222 vaccination. These receptors were taken from an adult in good health. CDR3s include the opening cysteine and the closing phenylalanine or tryptophan. Each record gives: J gene, D gene, CDR3 length, V gene, clone size, CDR3 DNA, CDR3 protein. A D gene is named only where the DNA matches it firmly. Only part of the rows carry a size: once, few, many, or a class if the clone is expanded.

>TRBJ2-5|NA|10|TRBV21-1|NA
TGTGCCGGGGGCCCGGCGGACCAGTACTTC
CAGGPADQYF
>TRBJ1-4|NA|14|TRBV7-3|NA
TGTGCCAGCAGCCTACGCCGGGCTAATGAAAAACTGTTTTTT
CASSLRRANEKLFF
>TRBJ1-1|NA|14|TRBV5-1|NA
TGCGCCAGCAGCTTGTTAAGGGGCCTGACCGAAGCTTTCTTT
CASSLLRGLTEAFF
>TRBJ2-7|TRBD2|16|TRBV11-2|NA
TGTGCCAGCAGCTCAAGGACTAGCCGAAGCTCCTACGAGCAGTACTTC
CASSSRTSRSSYEQYF
>TRBJ2-1|NA|13|TRBV6-2/TRBV6-3|NA
TGTGCCAGCAGTTACTTCCCTGGAGGGGAGAAGTTCTTC
CASSYFPGGEKFF
>TRBJ2-1|NA|12|TRBV5-1|NA
TGCGCCAGCAGCGGGGCCCTCAATGAGCAGTTCTTC
CASSGALNEQFF
>TRBJ1-2|TRBD1|14|TRBV28|few
TGTGCCAGCAGTTCCGAGAGGGGGCCCTATGGCTACACCTTC
CASSSERGPYGYTF
>TRBJ2-1|TRBD2|20|TRBV28|NA
TGTGCCAGCAGTTTATTTCCCGGACTAGCCGGAGGTTCCCTATACAATGAGCAGTTCTTC
CASSLFPGLAGGSLYNEQFF
>TRBJ2-3|NA|15|TRBV28|few
TGTGCCAGCAGGGGGCAGGCGCGGAGCACAGATACGCAGTATTTT
CASRGQARSTDTQYF
>TRBJ1-4|NA|13|TRBV2|NA
TGTGCCAGCAGTTCCCCGAGGAATGAAAAACTGTTTTTT
CASSSPRNEKLFF
>TRBJ1-5|NA|13|TRBV7-2|NA
TGTGCCAGCAGCTTAGCGCTGGAACAGCCCCAGCATTTT
CASSLALEQPQHF
>TRBJ2-4|TRBD2|13|TRBV3-1/TRBV3-2|NA
TGTGCCAGCGCACCGGGGGGCAAAAACATTCAGTACTTC
CASAPGGKNIQYF
>TRBJ2-4|NA|14|TRBV5-4|once
TGTGCCAGCAGGCCGGACCTAGCCAAAAACATTCAGTACTTC
CASRPDLAKNIQYF
>TRBJ2-7|TRBD2|12|TRBV5-5|NA
TGTGCCAGCAGCCCCGGGGGGGGTGTTAGCCCCTTC
CASSPGGGVSPF
>TRBJ1-3|NA|13|TRBV19|NA
TGTGCCAGTAGTAAGGTGGCTGGAAACACCATATATTTT
CASSKVAGNTIYF
>TRBJ2-5|NA|14|TRBV3-1/TRBV3-2|NA
TGTGCCAGCAGCCGTTGGACAGCCCAAGAGACCCAGTACTTC
CASSRWTAQETQYF
>TRBJ2-2|TRBD1|16|TRBV7-9|NA
TGTGCCAGCAGCTCCAACCCGGACAGGGCTGCCGGGGAGCTGTTTTTT
CASSSNPDRAAGELFF
>TRBJ2-3|NA|15|TRBV7-6|NA
TGTGCCAGCAGCCCGGGGGGCAGGAGCACAGATACGCAGTATTTT
CASSPGGRSTDTQYF
>TRBJ2-5|NA|16|TRBV6-2/TRBV6-3|NA
TGTGCCAGCAGCACAGGATCCAAGGGGGGACAAGAGACCCAGTACTTC
CASSTGSKGGQETQYF
>TRBJ2-7|NA|13|TRBV7-9|NA
TGTGCCAGCAGCTTAGACCAGAACGGCGAGCAGTACTTC
CASSLDQNGEQYF
>TRBJ2-7|TRBD1|15|TRBV18|NA
TGTGCCAGCTCACCACGTAGACAGGGTTTGCACGAGCAGTACTTC
CASSPRRQGLHEQYF
>TRBJ2-7|TRBD2|15|TRBV19|NA
TGTGCCAGTAGTATAGACGGTAGCGGGGCCTACGAGCAGTACTTC
CASSIDGSGAYEQYF
>TRBJ2-1|NA|12|TRBV5-1|NA
TGCGCCAGCAGCTCCGGGAGCCTGGAGCAGTTCTTC
CASSSGSLEQFF
>TRBJ1-6|NA|12|TRBV6-2/TRBV6-3|NA
TGTGCCAGCAGTTACTTCGAGTCACCCCTCCACTTT
CASSYFESPLHF
>TRBJ2-2|NA|15|TRBV19|NA
TGTGCCAGTAGTACTCCCCTCCCATACACCGGGGAGCTGTTTTTT
CASSTPLPYTGELFF
>TRBJ2-2|NA|13|TRBV28|NA
TGTGCCAGCAGCCAACGACGCACCGGGGAGCTGTTTTTT
CASSQRRTGELFF
>TRBJ1-1|TRBD1|17|TRBV3-1/TRBV3-2|once
TGTGCCAGCAGCCAAGCCCGACCCGGGACAGTGAACACTGAAGCTTTCTTT
CASSQARPGTVNTEAFF
>TRBJ2-3|NA|16|TRBV4-3|NA
TGCGCCAGCAGCCAGGCCGGGACTTCGAGGGGAGATACGCAGTATTTT
CASSQAGTSRGDTQYF
>TRBJ1-5|NA|16|TRBV7-9|NA
TGTGCCAGCAGCTTAGCGCGTGGAGGGAGGGAACAGCCCCAGCATTTT
CASSLARGGREQPQHF
>TRBJ1-2|NA|13|TRBV18|NA
TGTGCCAGCTCACCAGGAGAGTCCTATGGCTACACCTTC
CASSPGESYGYTF
>TRBJ2-3|TRBD2|16|TRBV7-2|NA
TGTGCCAGCAGCTTATTTGGCGGGAGTAGCACAGATACGCAGTATTTT
CASSLFGGSSTDTQYF
>TRBJ1-1|NA|15|TRBV30|once
TGTGCCTGGAGTGTGGGTGGCTACATGAACACTGAAGCTTTCTTT
CAWSVGGYMNTEAFF
>TRBJ2-3|TRBD2|22|TRBV7-6|NA
TGTGCCAGCAGCTTAGTCCTAGCGGGCCGGACTAGCGGGGATCCCTACACAGATACGCAGTATTTT
CASSLVLAGRTSGDPYTDTQYF
>TRBJ2-2|TRBD2|19|TRBV27|NA
TGTGCCAGCAGCCCTAGAACCCCCTTAGCGGGGGCCACTTCCGGGGAGCTGTTTTTT
CASSPRTPLAGATSGELFF
>TRBJ2-2|NA|14|TRBV2|NA
TGTGCCAGCAACCCCGGGACGGTCGCCGGGGAGCTGTTTTTT
CASNPGTVAGELFF
>TRBJ1-1|NA|18|TRBV9|once
TGTGCCAGCAGCGTAGCGAGTAGGCCCGGGAGATTGAACACTGAAGCTTTCTTT
CASSVASRPGRLNTEAFF
>TRBJ2-7|NA|14|TRBV11-1|NA
TGTGCCAGCAGCCGTTCCGGGATACAGTACGAGCAGTACTTC
CASSRSGIQYEQYF
>TRBJ1-1|TRBD1|14|TRBV6-1|NA
TGTGCCAGCAGTGACAACAGGGGGAACACTGAAGCTTTCTTT
CASSDNRGNTEAFF
>TRBJ2-6|NA|11|TRBV30|NA
TGTGCCTGGACTGGGGCCAACGTCCTGACTTTC
CAWTGANVLTF
>TRBJ1-2|NA|16|TRBV7-9|NA
TGTGCCAGCAGCTCCTCCCGAGGGGGGCTGATGGATGGCTACACCTTC
CASSSSRGGLMDGYTF
>TRBJ1-3|NA|14|TRBV5-6|NA
TGTGCCAGCAGCTCAAGGACGGTTGGAAACACCATATATTTT
CASSSRTVGNTIYF
>TRBJ2-3|TRBD2|16|TRBV5-1|NA
TGCGCCAGCAGCCTCTCGACTAGCGGGGGACAAGATACGCAGTATTTT
CASSLSTSGGQDTQYF
>TRBJ1-2|NA|15|TRBV21-1|NA
TGTGCCAGCAGCAAAGACGGGACAACCCGGTGCGGCTACACCTTC
CASSKDGTTRCGYTF
>TRBJ2-5|NA|13|TRBV28|large
TGTGCCAGCAGTTTACAGATTCAAGAGACCCAGTACTTC
CASSLQIQETQYF
>TRBJ2-7|NA|14|TRBV5-1|NA
TGCGCCAGCAGCTTGGCGAGGCCTAGCTTCGAGCAGTACTTC
CASSLARPSFEQYF
>TRBJ1-5|NA|14|TRBV6-5|NA
TGTGCCAGCAGTTCCCAGGGATCATATCAGCCCCAGCATTTT
CASSSQGSYQPQHF
>TRBJ2-7|NA|15|TRBV19|NA
TGTGCCAGTAGTATAGACGGCCGTACCCACTACGAGCAGTACTTC
CASSIDGRTHYEQYF
>TRBJ2-5|NA|11|TRBV12-3/TRBV12-4|NA
TGTGCCAGCAGTTTAACAGAGACCCAGTACTTC
CASSLTETQYF
>TRBJ1-1|NA|13|TRBV18|few
TGTGCCAGCTCATCCGGGACGGACACTGAAGCTTTCTTT
CASSSGTDTEAFF
>TRBJ1-5|TRBD1|15|TRBV19|NA
TGTGCCAGTAGTATCGGGACAGATAGCAATCAGCCCCAGCATTTT
CASSIGTDSNQPQHF
>TRBJ1-2|TRBD1|13|TRBV7-3|NA
TGTGCCAGCAGCCCGGGACAGGGGGTTCGCTACACCTTC
CASSPGQGVRYTF
>TRBJ2-5|NA|14|TRBV19|NA
TGTGCCAGTAGTATAGGGGCAGGGGCAGAGACCCAGTACTTC
CASSIGAGAETQYF
>TRBJ2-3|TRBD2|17|TRBV30|NA
TGTGCCTGGAGTGTAAGCCGACTAGCGGGGGGCACAGATACGCAGTATTTT
CAWSVSRLAGGTDTQYF
>TRBJ2-7|TRBD1|14|TRBV4-3|NA
TGCGCCAGCAGCCAGGGACAGCCAGGCGACGAGCAGTACTTC
CASSQGQPGDEQYF
>TRBJ2-1|NA|15|TRBV3-1/TRBV3-2|NA
TGTGCCAGCAGCCAAGCGAGCGGACCGTACAATGAGCAGTTCTTC
CASSQASGPYNEQFF